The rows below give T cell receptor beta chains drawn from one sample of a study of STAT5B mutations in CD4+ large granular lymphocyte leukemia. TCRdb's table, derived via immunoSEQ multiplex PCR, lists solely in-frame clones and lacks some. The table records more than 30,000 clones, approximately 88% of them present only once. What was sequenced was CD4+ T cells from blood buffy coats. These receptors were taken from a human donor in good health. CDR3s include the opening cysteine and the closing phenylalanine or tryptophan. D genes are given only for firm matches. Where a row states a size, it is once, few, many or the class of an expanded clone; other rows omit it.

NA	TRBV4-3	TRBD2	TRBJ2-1	CASSPLAGGPYNEQFF	TGCGCCAGCAGCCCATTAGCGGGAGGTCCCTACAATGAGCAGTTCTTC
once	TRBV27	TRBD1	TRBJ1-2	CASRMTGGNGYTF	TGTGCCAGCAGGATGACAGGGGGAAATGGCTACACCTTC
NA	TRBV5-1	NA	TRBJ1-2	CASSSSLYGYTF	TGCGCCAGCAGCTCCTCCCTCTATGGCTACACCTTC
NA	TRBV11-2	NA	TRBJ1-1	CASSPPTAHPTEAFF	TGTGCCAGCAGCCCCCCCACAGCTCACCCCACTGAAGCTTTCTTT
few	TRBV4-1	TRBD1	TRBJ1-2	CASSQEDRLSYGYTF	TGCGCCAGCAGCCAAGAGGACAGGCTGTCGTATGGCTACACCTTC
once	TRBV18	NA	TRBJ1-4	CASSRDGRNEKLFF	TGTGCCAGCTCCCGGGACGGTAGAAATGAAAAACTGTTTTTT
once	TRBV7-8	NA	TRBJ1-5	CASSLVQKQPQHF	TGTGCCAGCAGCTTAGTACAGAAACAGCCCCAGCATTTT
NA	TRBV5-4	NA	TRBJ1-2	CASSLGLSANYGYTF	TGTGCCAGCAGCTTGGGTTTGTCCGCTAACTATGGCTACACCTTC
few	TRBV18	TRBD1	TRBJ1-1	CASSPVGQGQTEAFF	TGTGCCAGCTCACCCGTTGGACAGGGACAGACGGAAGCTTTCTTT
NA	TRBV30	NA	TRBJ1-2	CAWSVPGGLYGYTF	TGTGCCTGGAGTGTACCGGGGGGGCTCTATGGCTACACCTTC
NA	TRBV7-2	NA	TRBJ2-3	CASSRQGGRTTDTQYF	TGTGCCAGCAGCCGCCAGGGGGGCAGGACCACAGATACGCAGTATTTT
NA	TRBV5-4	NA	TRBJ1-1	CASSLAPLRNTEAFF	TGTGCCAGCAGCTTGGCTCCGTTGCGGAACACTGAAGCTTTCTTT
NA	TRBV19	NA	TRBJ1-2	CASTGPSQANYGYTF	TGTGCCAGTACCGGGCCAAGTCAAGCTAACTATGGCTACACCTTC
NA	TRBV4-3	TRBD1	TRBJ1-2	CASSHRTGIDGYTF	TGCGCCAGCAGCCATCGGACAGGGATTGATGGCTACACCTTC
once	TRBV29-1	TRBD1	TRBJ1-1	CSVGTGVLFTEAFF	TGCAGCGTGGGAACAGGGGTTTTATTCACTGAAGCTTTCTTT
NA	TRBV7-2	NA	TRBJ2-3	CASTQQNTDTQYF	TGTGCCAGCACCCAACAGAACACAGATACGCAGTATTTT
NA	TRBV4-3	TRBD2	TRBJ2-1	CASSRDGGSYNEQFF	TGCGCCAGCAGCCGAGACGGGGGGTCCTACAATGAGCAGTTCTTC
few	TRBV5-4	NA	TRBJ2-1	CASSLSSEPYNEQFF	TGTGCCAGCAGCTTGAGTAGCGAGCCCTACAATGAGCAGTTCTTC
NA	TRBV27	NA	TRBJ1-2	CASNRSPGLTEGYTF	TGTGCCAGCAACCGAAGTCCAGGCCTAACGGAGGGCTACACCTTC
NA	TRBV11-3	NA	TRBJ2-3	CASSPRPSSTDTQYF	TGTGCCAGCAGCCCACGGCCTTCTAGCACAGATACGCAGTATTTT
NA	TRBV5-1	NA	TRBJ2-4	CASSQADIQYF	TGCGCCAGCAGCCAAGCGGACATTCAGTACTTC
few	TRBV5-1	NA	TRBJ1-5	CASSLYGGLNQPQHF	TGCGCCAGCAGCTTGTACGGAGGGCTCAATCAGCCCCAGCATTTT